The 28 T cell receptor beta chains reported below all come from one sample, sequenced in a study of shared clonotypes between healthy human individuals. Data came from immunoSEQ multiplex PCR; TCRdb stores just in-frame clones and leaves some out. The repertoire holds some 1 million clones, approximately 72% seen once, with about 1.4% in the top ten. Input material: memory CD4+ T cells sorted from blood. Subset specified: CD45RA-negative fraction. The receptors come from a man younger than 35 in good health.

The rearrangement uses TRBV5-1 and TRBJ2-2; 11 bases line up with TRBD1. The CDR3 consists of 14 residues. Germline V gives CDR1 SGHRS, CDR2 YFSETQ. V was pared by 7 bases and J by 4 bases, with 3 bases of the junction left unmatched. This CDR3 is CASGTGGGTGELFF. CDR3 DNA: TGCGCCAGCGGGACAGGGGGAGGCACCGGGGAGCTGTTTTTT.

The chain uses TRBV11-2 and TRBJ2-3, with D maybe TRBD2 (6 bases). Trimming took off 5 bases at V and 0 bases at J, with 15 bases between the two ends. This CDR3 region has 16 residues. The V gene's germline CDR1 is SGHAT and CDR2 FQNNGV. CDR3 sequence reads: CASSLTGGKSTDTQYF. The CDR3 coding sequence is TGTGCCAGCAGCCTCACGGGCGGGAAGAGCACAGATACGCAGTATTTT.

The rearrangement links TRBV6-5 to TRBJ1-2; D unclear. The V gene's germline CDR1 is MNHEY and CDR2 SVGAGI. With 0 bases removed from V and 3 bases from J, the gap between germline ends came to 5 bases. The CDR3 is 13 residues long. CDR3 sequence: CASSYSAHYGYTF. CDR3 nucleotides: TGTGCCAGCAGTTACTCCGCCCACTATGGCTACACCTTC.

As concerns this clone: The same CDR3 also results from other DNA sequences found in this sample. V and J are TRBV7-2 and TRBJ2-3; D gene ambiguous. Germline CDR1 reads SGHTA; CDR2 reads FQGNSA. Between the trimmed V and J ends, which lost 3 bases and 2 bases, there was a span of 6 bases. This CDR3 contains 13 residues. This CDR3 is CASSLSYTDTQYF. The CDR3 DNA sequence: TGTGCCAGCAGCTTGAGTTACACAGATACGCAGTATTTT.

This clone was seen a handful of times. The chain carries TRBV5-6 and TRBJ1-2; 7 bases are a match to TRBD1. The CDR3 extends over 15 amino acids. V trimming: 4 bases; J trimming: 4 bases; junction bases outside the gene matches: 10. Germline V gene lookup returns CDR1 SGHDT and CDR2 YYEEEE. Here the CDR3 reads CASSPRGGGAYGYTF. CDR3 coding DNA: TGTGCCAGCAGCCCAAGGGGAGGGGGCGCCTATGGCTACACCTTC.

The chain couples TRBV6-1 to TRBJ2-2, with 8 bases fitting TRBD1. The germline V gene has CDR1 MNHNS and CDR2 SASEGT. V shed 6 bases and J 8 bases; nucleotides not matched to a gene: 8. The CDR3 consists of 14 residues. The CDR3 loop is CASRGTGSKGELFF. The CDR3 nucleotides are TGTGCCAGCAGGGGGACAGGCTCGAAGGGGGAGCTGTTTTTT.

This rearrangement joins TRBV27 to TRBJ2-3; the D gene is possibly TRBD2 (5 bases). The CDR3 loop spans 12 amino acids. Germline assignment: CDR1 MNHEY and CDR2 SMNVEV (reference sequence). The germline V and J ends were trimmed by 3 bases and 5 bases, with 6 bases remaining between them. The CDR3 bases are TGTGCCAGCAGTTTTGCGGGAGATACGCAGTATTTT. This sequence encodes CASSFAGDTQYF.

In this sample, this clone turned up a few times. The chain joins TRBV18 to TRBJ1-6; 10 bases match TRBD1. Germline V gene data show CDR1 as KGHSH and CDR2 as LQKENI. The CDR3 sequence is 18 residues long. V was pared by 4 bases and J by 2 bases, with 8 bases of the junction left unmatched. The DNA for the CDR3 is TGTGCCAGCTCACAGACAGGGGGCGCGTACGCCTATAATTCACCCCTCCACTTT. Translated: CASSQTGGAYAYNSPLHF.

This clone has only a few counts. The rearrangement links TRBV30 to TRBJ1-4; no firm D call. Looked up from germline, CDR1 is GTSNPN and CDR2 is SVGIG (reference sequence). This CDR3 is 11 amino acids long. Trimming removed 5 bases at V and 6 bases at J, with 7 bases between. DNA of the CDR3: TGTGCCTGGGGGCCGGATGAAAAACTGTTTTTT. This codes for CAWGPDEKLFF.

This chain connects TRBV5-1 to TRBJ2-5, with no clear D. This CDR3 is built from 13 residues. CDR1 is SGHRS, CDR2 YFSETQ, per germline. V was pared by 4 bases and J by 4 bases, with 11 bases between. The CDR3 protein is CASSPGPGETQYF. Here the CDR3 DNA reads TGCGCCAGCAGCCCCGGGCCTGGAGAGACCCAGTACTTC.

This chain joins TRBV30 and TRBJ1-5; 7 bases fit TRBD1. Germline V gives CDR1 GTSNPN, CDR2 SVGIG (reference sequence). The CDR3 loop spans 15 amino acids. With V trimmed by 2 bases and J by 0 bases, 4 bases remained unmatched. The CDR3 bases are TGTGCCTGGAGTAGAGGGACAGATAGCAATCAGCCCCAGCATTTT. Its protein product is CAWSRGTDSNQPQHF.

The V gene is TRBV2, the J gene TRBJ1-6; 9 positions match TRBD1. The CDR3 covers 15 residues. The germline CDR1 and CDR2 sequences are SNHLY and FYNNEI. J lost 7 bases, V lost 7 bases, and 8 bases had no gene match. The CDR3 spells CASKGQGDPNSPLHF. As DNA, the CDR3 is TGTGCCAGCAAGGGACAGGGAGACCCAAATTCACCCCTCCACTTT.

The rearrangement joins TRBV5-1 to TRBJ2-5; D not resolved. This CDR3 spans 15 amino acids. Germline assignment: CDR1 SGHRS and CDR2 YFSETQ. V was clipped by 4 bases and J by 0 bases, with 13 bases between them. The CDR3 bases are TGCGCCAGCAGCCGGCCGACGGTTAACCAAGAGACCCAGTACTTC. Its protein product is CASSRPTVNQETQYF.

This clone was seen many times. CDR3 DNA sequence: TGTGCCAGCAGCTTAGTCCCATACGAGCAGTACTTC. Encoded protein: CASSLVPYEQYF. The chain employs TRBV7-2 and TRBJ2-7; D unresolved. Looked up from germline, CDR1 is SGHTA and CDR2 is FQGNSA. CDR3 length: 12 amino acids. Trimming removed 1 base from V and 4 bases from J, with 5 bases in between.

This clone appeared a single time. The DNA for the CDR3 is TGCGCCAGCAGCCAAGAACAAGGCGAGCAGTACTTC. This sequence encodes CASSQEQGEQYF. This chain uses TRBV4-3 with TRBJ2-7; D uncertain. This CDR3 is built from 12 residues. Deletions cut 0 bases from V and 6 bases from J, with 6 bases between. Germline loops: CDR1 LGHNA, CDR2 YSLEER.

V gene TRBV2 combines with J gene TRBJ2-1; TRBD2 aligns across 11 bases. J was trimmed by 5 bases and V by 5 bases; bases with no gene match: 5. The CDR3 contains 15 residues. Germline values: CDR1 SNHLY, CDR2 FYNNEI. CDR3 amino acids: CASSNSGRGNNEQFF. DNA for the CDR3: TGTGCCAGCAGTAATAGCGGGAGGGGGAACAATGAGCAGTTCTTC. The full variable domain, in which reference TRBV2 and TRBJ2-1 provide the parts outside the CDR3, is EPEVTQTPSHQVTQMGQEVILRCVPISNHLYFYWYRQILGQKVEFLVSFYNNEISEKSEIFDDQFSVERPDGSNFTLKIRSTKLEDSAMYFCASSNSGRGNNEQFFGPGTRLTVL.

The chain links TRBV29-1 to TRBJ2-1, with 12 positions matching TRBD2. V lost 4 bases to trimming and J lost 2 bases; unmatched junction nucleotides: 15. Germline-derived CDR1 and CDR2 are SQVTM and ANQGSEA. There are 19 residues in the CDR3. The CDR3 reads CSVARLGLAGVPTYNEQFF. CDR3 nucleotides: TGCAGCGTTGCCCGCTTGGGACTAGCGGGCGTACCGACCTACAATGAGCAGTTCTTC.

This clone was detected a few times. The sample holds other DNA sequences that translate to the same CDR3. The chain recombines TRBV29-1 with TRBJ2-7; D ambiguous. Germline lookup yields CDR1 SQVTM and CDR2 ANQGSEA. The CDR3 loop spans 12 amino acids. The V and J ends lost 0 bases and 2 bases respectively, with 5 bases between them. The CDR3 DNA is TGCAGCGTTGAAGACACCGCCTACGAGCAGTACTTC. Its protein is CSVEDTAYEQYF.

Notes on this clone: This sample includes further DNA sequences coding for the same CDR3. The chain couples TRBV5-1 to TRBJ1-4, with TRBD1 matching 7 bases. CDR1 and CDR2 (germline): SGHRS, YFSETQ. The length of the CDR3 is 16 residues. V lost 0 bases to trimming and J lost 1 base; unmatched junction nucleotides: 3. CDR3 sequence reads: CASSLGQGRTNEKLFF. In nucleotides, the CDR3 is TGCGCCAGCAGCTTGGGACAGGGTCGAACTAATGAAAAACTGTTTTTT.

This chain links TRBV6-6 with TRBJ2-2; D possibly uses TRBD1 or TRBD2 (5 bases each). The CDR3 has 15 amino acids. V was shortened by 6 bases and J by 4 bases, with 15 bases between the two germline ends. CDR1 is MNHNY and CDR2 is SVGAGI in the germline V gene (reference sequence). CDR3 coding DNA: TGTGCCAGCAGAGGACGGTTTGGGACCACCGGGGAGCTGTTTTTT. The encoded protein is CASRGRFGTTGELFF.

This clone was observed a few times. A far larger clone is off by one base, so a read error is likely. Additional DNA sequences in this sample encode the identical CDR3. This chain links TRBV14 with TRBJ1-1; no clear D. The CDR3 contains 11 residues. Per germline, CDR1 SGHDN and CDR2 FVKESK. V dropped 3 bases and J dropped 1 base, with 0 bases sitting between them. The CDR3 DNA follows: TGTGCCAGCAGCCAGAACACTGAAGCTTTCTTT. Protein sequence: CASSQNTEAFF. The full variable domain, rest sourced from reference TRBV14 and TRBJ1-1, is EAGVTQFPSHSVIEKGQTVTLRCDPISGHDNLYWYRRVMGKEIKFLLHFVKESKQDESGMPNNRFLAERTGGTYSTLKVQPAELEDSGVYFCASSQNTEAFFGQGTRLTVV.

The genes are TRBV20-1 and TRBJ2-3; D ambiguous. Trimming shortened V by 0 bases and J by 10 bases, and 8 bases separated the two germline ends. The CDR3 contains 11 residues. Germline CDR1 and CDR2: DFQATT and SNEGSKA (reference sequence). The CDR3 sequence is CSARDTASQYF. CDR3 DNA: TGCAGTGCTAGAGATACGGCTTCGCAGTATTTT.

This chain links TRBV4-1 with TRBJ1-4; 11 positions match TRBD1. The CDR3 loop spans 16 amino acids. V was clipped by 4 bases and J by 6 bases; unmatched bases: 7. Germline V CDR1 and CDR2: MGHRA, YSYEKL. DNA for the CDR3: TGCGCCAGCAGCCGAAGGGGGACAGGGGGAGATGAAAAACTGTTTTTT. Protein sequence: CASSRRGTGGDEKLFF.

V usage is TRBV15 and J usage is TRBJ2-3; D is possibly TRBD1 or TRBD2 (5 bases each). Trimming pared 2 bases from V and 0 bases from J, leaving 9 bases between. Germline CDR1 and CDR2: LNHNV and YYDKDF (reference sequence). This CDR3 comprises 15 residues. The CDR3 DNA is TGTGCCACCAGCAGAACTAGACAGAGCACAGATACGCAGTATTTT. This codes for CATSRTRQSTDTQYF.

In its sample, this clone was seen many times. V gene TRBV28 combines with J gene TRBJ2-4, with TRBD2 matching 16 bases. The V and J ends lost 5 bases and 2 bases, in that order; junction bases with no gene match: 6. CDR1 and CDR2 from the germline V gene are MDHEN and SYDVKM. The CDR3 is 18 amino acids. The CDR3 is CASSPGLAGGPSKNIQYF. The CDR3 DNA is TGTGCCAGCAGTCCGGGACTAGCGGGGGGGCCCTCCAAAAACATTCAGTACTTC.

The chain carries TRBV28 and TRBJ2-7, with 8 bases aligning to TRBD1. This CDR3 comprises 13 residues. With 8 bases clipped from V and 2 bases from J, the junction kept 5 bases outside the gene matches. Germline V gene sequence: CDR1 MDHEN, CDR2 SYDVKM. The CDR3 loop is CASAGGGTYEQYF. The CDR3 DNA reads TGTGCCAGCGCAGGGGGCGGTACCTACGAGCAGTACTTC.

The rearrangement uses TRBV7-3 and TRBJ2-1, with D tentatively TRBD1 (6 bases). The CDR3 loop spans 13 amino acids. V gave up 4 bases and J gave up 9 bases, with 13 bases separating them. Germline V lookup: CDR1 SGHTA, CDR2 FQGTGA. In DNA, the CDR3 is TGTGCCAGCAGCTCTCAGGGGTACGCTGAGCAGTTCTTC. Its translation: CASSSQGYAEQFF.

This clone was counted a few times. The rearrangement links TRBV28 to TRBJ2-5; weak D call: TRBD1 (5 bases). The length of the CDR3 is 14 residues. The V and J ends lost 5 bases and 4 bases respectively, with 14 bases between them. Germline CDR1 MDHEN, CDR2 SYDVKM. The CDR3, as DNA: TGTGCCAGCAGTGGGCGAGACAGTACAGAGACCCAGTACTTC. Protein product: CASSGRDSTETQYF.